A selection of T cell receptor beta chains follows, all from one sample in a study of blood T cells in healthy people across ages. TCRdb recomputed calls from the 5' RACE reads with MiXCR, one row per CDR3 protein. The sample carries around 870,000 distinct CDR3 sequences, more than 25% recorded once. The sample was blood. These TCRs come from a woman older than 75 in good health. Both conserved end residues are part of each CDR3. D genes are given only for firm matches. Clone size is given for some rows only: seen once, a few or many times, or a class if the clone is expanded.

clone_size | j_call | v_call | d_call | cdr3_aa | cdr3_nt
many | TRBJ2-7 | TRBV27 | TRBD1 | CASSLSYSSTGGYEQYF | TGTGCCAGCAGTTTATCCTACTCATCGACAGGGGGCTACGAGCAGTACTTC
many | TRBJ2-1 | TRBV7-2 | . | CASSLEDRAAYNEQFF | TGTGCCAGCAGCTTAGAGGACCGAGCCGCCTACAATGAGCAGTTCTTC
many | TRBJ2-5 | TRBV5-1 | . | CASSLEPGVGTQYF | TGCGCCAGCAGCTTGGAGCCAGGGGTCGGGACCCAGTACTTC
few | TRBJ1-1 | TRBV20-1 | . | CSARGGGVRTEAFF | TGCAGTGCTAGAGGCGGAGGGGTTCGCACTGAAGCTTTCTTT
. | TRBJ1-2 | TRBV5-1 | . | CAGSLGPVGGNYGYTF | TGCGCCGGCAGTCTGGGTCCTGTAGGCGGTAACTATGGCTACACCTTC
. | TRBJ1-6 | TRBV28 | TRBD1 | CATRDRSSYNSPLHF | TGTGCCACCAGGGACAGGAGCTCCTATAATTCACCCCTCCACTTT
few | TRBJ1-1 | TRBV6-1 | TRBD1 | CASSGTDRANTEAFF | TGTGCCAGCAGTGGGACGGACAGGGCGAACACTGAAGCTTTCTTT
few | TRBJ1-1 | TRBV11-2 | . | CASSIQRGRTEAFF | TGTGCCAGCAGCATTCAGCGGGGTAGAACTGAAGCTTTCTTT
. | TRBJ1-1 | TRBV6-5 | . | CASSYRLTAPMNTEAFF | TGTGCCAGCAGTTACAGGCTTACCGCCCCAATGAACACTGAAGCTTTCTTT
once | TRBJ2-3 | TRBV12-3/TRBV12-4 | TRBD1 | CASTSDRVKADVQYF | TGTGCCAGCACCTCGGACAGGGTGAAAGCAGATGTGCAGTATTTT
many | TRBJ2-5 | TRBV7-2 | TRBD2 | CASRNGGALKTQYF | TGTGCCAGCAGAAACGGGGGGGCGTTAAAGACCCAGTACTTC
. | TRBJ1-5 | TRBV20-1 | TRBD1 | CSALDRDNQPQHF | TGCAGTGCTCTCGACAGGGACAATCAGCCCCAGCATTTT
few | TRBJ1-4 | TRBV7-2 | . | CASSLVRSGKLFF | TGTGCCAGCAGCTTAGTGAGGTCTGGAAAACTGTTTTTT
many | TRBJ1-2 | TRBV27 | TRBD1 | CASSLSALDRVLNYGYTF | TGTGCCAGCAGTTTATCGGCCCTTGACAGGGTCCTTAACTATGGCTACACCTTC
few | TRBJ2-4 | TRBV7-9 | TRBD1 | CASSSGTGFVQNIQYF | TGTGCCAGCAGCTCTGGGACAGGGTTCGTCCAAAACATTCAGTACTTC
. | TRBJ1-4 | TRBV7-2 | TRBD1 | CASSPESSGTGLFF | TGTGCCAGCAGCCCGGAGAGCTCCGGGACAGGGCTGTTTTTT
many | TRBJ2-7 | TRBV20-1 | TRBD2 | CSASSGGSSYEQYF | TGCAGTGCAAGTAGCGGGGGTAGCTCCTACGAGCAGTACTTC
. | TRBJ2-2 | TRBV27 | . | CASSFAVPGELFF | TGTGCCAGCAGTTTTGCAGTGCCCGGGGAGCTGTTTTTT
. | TRBJ2-3 | TRBV20-1 | . | CRAYLRADTRYF | TGCAGGGCCTACCTTAGAGCCGATACGCGGTATTTT
few | TRBJ1-2 | TRBV4-1 | . | CASSQVRDYGYTF | TGCGCCAGCAGCCAAGTCAGGGACTATGGCTACACCTTC
. | TRBJ1-1 | TRBV28 | . | CASRRAGTRVGTEAFF | TGTGCCAGCCGGCGGGCAGGTACTAGGGTTGGGACTGAAGCTTTCTTT
many | TRBJ2-7 | TRBV11-2 | . | CASSPRTDRSYEQYF | TGTGCCAGCAGCCCGAGGACAGATCGCTCCTACGAGCAGTACTTC
. | TRBJ2-5 | TRBV14 | . | CASSQVRGPPQYF | TGTGCCAGCAGCCAAGTTCGGGGCCCCCCCCAGTACTTC
few | TRBJ1-5 | TRBV5-1 | TRBD1 | CASSLGDRGLGQPQHF | TGCGCCAGCAGCTTGGGGGACAGGGGGCTGGGTCAGCCCCAGCATTTT
many | TRBJ2-1 | TRBV20-1 | . | CSAIDYLRVNEQFF | TGCAGTGCTATAGACTACCTACGAGTCAATGAGCAGTTCTTC
. | TRBJ1-3 | TRBV28 | TRBD1 | CASSLETGRVSGDTIYF | TGTGCCAGCAGTTTGGAGACAGGGCGAGTGTCTGGAGACACCATATATTTT
. | TRBJ2-5 | TRBV3-1 | . | CASSQIPGSRIIGQETQYF | TGTGCCAGCAGCCAGATACCCGGGAGTAGGATAATAGGCCAAGAGACCCAGTACTTC
. | TRBJ2-4 | TRBV30 | . | CAWSVNEIQYF | TGTGCCTGGAGTGTAAACGAGATTCAGTACTTC
few | TRBJ1-5 | TRBV7-2 | TRBD1 | CASSSRLLDRGYQPQHF | TGTGCCAGCAGCTCCCGCCTCTTGGACAGGGGGTATCAGCCCCAGCATTTT
. | TRBJ2-1 | TRBV6-2/TRBV6-3 | . | CASTPTGSYNEQFF | TGTGCCAGCACCCCCACGGGCTCCTACAATGAGCAGTTCTTC
. | TRBJ2-5 | TRBV12-3/TRBV12-4 | TRBD1 | CASSRGTGEAQYF | TGTGCCAGCAGCCGAGGGACAGGAGAGGCCCAGTACTTC
many | TRBJ1-1 | TRBV20-1 | . | CSADSNTEAFF | TGCAGTGCCGATTCTAACACTGAAGCTTTCTTT
many | TRBJ2-5 | TRBV4-1 | . | CASSRGHPLQETQYF | TGCGCCAGCAGCCGGGGGCACCCACTGCAAGAGACCCAGTACTTC
many | TRBJ2-7 | TRBV6-2/TRBV6-3 | . | CASRLDNYEQYF | TGTGCCAGCAGACTCGACAACTACGAGCAGTACTTC
. | TRBJ2-3 | TRBV24-1 | . | CATSGTVRTDTQYF | TGTGCCACCAGTGGGACAGTGCGCACAGATACGCAGTATTTT
. | TRBJ1-1 | TRBV7-8 | . | CASSLGLTEDRLNTEAFF | TGTGCCAGCAGCTTAGGCCTAACGGAAGACAGGTTGAACACTGAAGCTTTCTTT
many | TRBJ2-3 | TRBV20-1 | TRBD2 | CSAPGLAGGPDTQYF | TGCAGTGCTCCAGGACTAGCGGGGGGCCCAGATACGCAGTATTTT
few | TRBJ1-5 | TRBV30 | . | CAWSAKGGQPQHF | TGTGCCTGGAGTGCGAAGGGAGGTCAGCCCCAGCATTTT
many | TRBJ2-1 | TRBV7-9 | TRBD1 | CASSLGQGADEQFF | TGTGCCAGCAGCCTCGGACAGGGGGCCGATGAGCAGTTCTTC
many | TRBJ2-1 | TRBV20-1 | . | CSAKSLAAGTSWDEQFF | TGCAGTGCTAAGTCATTGGCTGCGGGTACTAGCTGGGATGAGCAGTTCTTC
many | TRBJ2-7 | TRBV6-2/TRBV6-3 | TRBD1 | CASRPDREPLTPYF | TGTGCCAGCAGACCAGACAGGGAACCACTGACCCCCTACTTC
many | TRBJ1-6 | TRBV30 | TRBD1 | CAWSRTGNSPLHF | TGTGCCTGGAGTCGGACAGGGAATTCACCCCTCCACTTT
many | TRBJ2-5 | TRBV12-3/TRBV12-4 | . | CASSFRRTQETQYF | TGTGCCAGCAGTTTTCGCCGTACGCAAGAGACCCAGTACTTC
many | TRBJ2-5 | TRBV27 | TRBD2 | CASSLSISGGVETQYF | TGTGCCAGCAGTTTATCGATTAGCGGGGGGGTGGAGACCCAGTACTTC
. | TRBJ2-7 | TRBV5-1 | . | CASSRRNEQYF | TGTGCCAGCAGTCGACGGAATGAGCAGTACTTC